The 32 T cell receptor beta chains in this list originate from one sample, sequenced in a study of metastatic and nonmetastatic thyroid tumors. Not a single patient had been given any form of treatment at any point before undergoing thyroid surgery. With MiXCR, TCRdb called clones anew from the PCR reads. The sample consists of some 10,000 clones, roughly 28% of them appearing once. The sequenced sample was tumor tissue. The receptors shown here come from a female donor with papillary thyroid cancer or a benign thyroid nodule (not recorded which). Some clones in this sample may be carry-over from other donors' samples.

This clone is medium-sized. The genes are TRBV20-1 and TRBJ2-1; 8 bases are shared with TRBD2. CDR3 length equals 13 residues. After removal of 3 bases from V and 2 bases from J, the junction contained 0 bases not matched to a gene. From germline, CDR1 is DFQATT and CDR2 SNEGSKA (reference sequence). CDR3 amino acids: CSASSGAYNEQFF. The DNA for the CDR3 is TGCAGTGCTAGTAGCGGGGCCTACAATGAGCAGTTCTTC.

This clone is termed medium-sized (0.01 to 0.1%). The V and J genes are TRBV7-3 and TRBJ1-3; D remains ambiguous. Deletions cut 9 bases from V and 4 bases from J, with 25 bases between. The CDR3 extends over 17 amino acids. Looked up from germline, CDR1 is SGHTA and CDR2 is FQGTGA. This CDR3 reads CASGSRRLNRGGNTIYF. The DNA of the CDR3 is TGTGCCAGTGGATCCAGACGACTTAATCGAGGGGGAAACACCATATATTTT.

This rearrangement joins TRBV20-1 to TRBJ2-2; 9 bases match TRBD2. V shed 6 bases and J 6 bases; nucleotides not matched to a gene: 14. Germline CDR1 DFQATT, CDR2 SNEGSKA (reference sequence). The CDR3 consists of 16 residues. The CDR3 reads CSATSLAGVGPGELFF. Written as DNA, the CDR3 is TGCAGTGCGACCTCCTTAGCGGGAGTAGGACCCGGGGAGCTGTTTTTT.

A few counts support this clone. The chain links TRBV19 to TRBJ1-2; D uncertain. Germline lookup yields CDR1 LNHDA and CDR2 SQIVND (reference sequence). Trimming removed 4 bases from V and 6 bases from J, with 15 bases in between. The CDR3 has 14 amino acids. CDR3 sequence: CASSNPVRSNGYTF. Here the CDR3 DNA reads TGTGCCAGTAGTAATCCGGTCAGATCTAATGGCTACACCTTC. Full variable domain (remainder filled in from reference TRBV19 and TRBJ1-2): DGGITQSPKYLFRKEGQNVTLSCEQNLNHDAMYWYRQDPGQGLRLIYYSQIVNDFQKGDIAEGYSVSREKKESFPLTVTSAQKNPTAFYLCASSNPVRSNGYTFGSGTRLTVV.

The chain combines TRBV7-2 with TRBJ2-2; 9 bases align to TRBD1. The J segment lost 4 bases and the V segment lost 0 bases, leaving 6 bases of the junction unmatched. From germline, CDR1 is SGHTA and CDR2 FQGNSA. The CDR3 loop spans 17 amino acids. The CDR3 loop reads CASSLAGTGRGTGELFF. The CDR3 coding sequence is TGTGCCAGCAGCTTAGCCGGGACAGGGCGCGGCACCGGGGAGCTGTTTTTT.

The chain couples TRBV9 to TRBJ1-2; tentatively, D is TRBD1 (5 bases). This CDR3 has 14 amino acids. Germline V gene data show CDR1 as SGDLS and CDR2 as YYNGEE. With 3 bases removed from V and 2 bases from J, the gap between germline ends came to 11 bases. The CDR3 loop reads CASSEEGLNYGYTF. CDR3 DNA: TGTGCCAGCAGCGAGGAGGGGTTGAACTATGGCTACACCTTC.

This clone showed up just a few times. The chain recombines TRBV12-5 with TRBJ2-2; weak D call: TRBD1 (6 bases). CDR3 length: 17 residues. The V gene's germline CDR1 is LGHNT and CDR2 FRNRAP. Trimming left V 0 bases short and J 4 bases short, with 15 bases between. This CDR3 is CASGLVRVQGSTGELFF. The DNA of the CDR3 is TGTGCTAGTGGTTTGGTACGAGTACAGGGTTCCACCGGGGAGCTGTTTTTT.

V and J are TRBV12-3 or TRBV12-4 and TRBJ2-7, with 7 positions matching TRBD2. CDR3 length: 13 residues. Germline trimming cut 6 bases from V and 7 bases from J; bases unmatched to any gene: 9. The DNA for the CDR3 is TGTGCCAGCAGATTGGGGGGGGTGGGGGAGCAGTACTTC. Translated, it gives CASRLGGVGEQYF.

This clone is deemed medium-sized. The chain is built from TRBV10-1 and TRBJ2-7; D possibly corresponds to TRBD2 (6 bases). V shed 9 bases and J shed 5 bases, with 35 bases lying between them. The CDR3 runs to 19 residues. Per germline, CDR1 WNHNN and CDR2 SYGVQD (reference sequence). The CDR3 loop is CARTDIMNQLAREIDEQYF. The CDR3 DNA reads TGCGCCAGGACCGACATCATGAACCAACTAGCAAGGGAGATCGACGAGCAGTACTTC.

The rearrangement links TRBV11-2 to TRBJ2-7; tentatively, D is TRBD2 (6 bases). Germline assignment: CDR1 SGHAT and CDR2 FQNNGV. The CDR3 totals 15 residues. Between the trimmed V and J ends, which lost 1 base and 0 bases, there was a span of 10 bases. CDR3 bases: TGTGCCAGCAGCTTAGGTTTCGGGGGCTCCTACGAGCAGTACTTC. Its translation: CASSLGFGGSYEQYF.

This rearrangement joins TRBV18 to TRBJ1-4; a possible D gene is TRBD1 (5 bases). This CDR3 has 15 amino acids. Germline assignment: CDR1 KGHSH and CDR2 LQKENI. Trimming cost V 5 bases and J 8 bases, with 18 bases left between them. CDR3 coding DNA: TGTGCCAGCTCAGCCACGGACCTTGGGACGGAAAAACTGTTTTTT. It encodes CASSATDLGTEKLFF. Based on the CDR3 plus reference TRBV18 and TRBJ1-4, the full variable domain is NAGVMQNPRHLVRRRGQEARLRCSPMKGHSHVYWYRQLPEEGLKFMVYLQKENIIDESGMPKERFSAEFPKEGPSILRIQQVVRGDSAAYFCASSATDLGTEKLFFGSGTQLSVL.

V gene TRBV11-2 combines with J gene TRBJ2-2; 7 positions agree with TRBD1. Looked up from germline, CDR1 is SGHAT and CDR2 is FQNNGV. The CDR3 covers 14 residues. J lost 7 bases, V lost 2 bases, and 4 bases had no gene match. CDR3 loop: CASSLRGLGGELFF. The CDR3 DNA reads as TGTGCCAGCAGCTTAAGGGGGCTGGGCGGGGAGCTGTTTTTT.

This clone counts as medium-sized. The CDR3 DNA follows: TGTGCCAGCAGGGGGGCCCGGGACAGGTCGGCTGAAGCTTTCTTT. Amino acids: CASRGARDRSAEAFF. The chain uses TRBV6-1 and TRBJ1-1, with 8 bases fitting TRBD1. Looked up from germline, CDR1 is MNHNS and CDR2 is SASEGT. CDR3 length: 15 amino acids. The V segment lost 6 bases and the J segment 6 bases; nucleotides outside the gene matches: 12.

At least ten counts were recorded for this clone. This chain uses TRBV3-1 with TRBJ2-7; no clear D. Trimming left V 2 bases short and J 6 bases short, with 11 bases between. Germline V gene data show CDR1 as LGHDT and CDR2 as YNNKEL (reference sequence). The CDR3 contains 13 residues. CDR3 in DNA: TGTGCCAGCAGCCAATTTAAGTCTGGCGAGCAGTACTTC. This translates into CASSQFKSGEQYF.

The chain employs TRBV11-2 and TRBJ2-7; 7 bases fit TRBD2. V gave up 1 base and J gave up 3 bases; unmatched junction bases: 6. The CDR3 totals 15 residues. Germline V gives CDR1 SGHAT, CDR2 FQNNGV. The CDR3 region has the DNA TGTGCCAGCAGCTTAGTATCGGGAGGCTTCTACGAGCAGTACTTC. This gives the protein CASSLVSGGFYEQYF. Filled out from reference TRBV11-2 and TRBJ2-7, the complete variable domain reads EAGVAQSPRYKIIEKRQSVAFWCNPISGHATLYWYQQILGQGPKLLIQFQNNGVVDDSQLPKDRFSAERLKGVDSTLKIQPAKLEDSAVYLCASSLVSGGFYEQYFGPGTRLTVT.

This clone was seen ten or more times. The chain has TRBV4-2 and TRBJ2-3; D gene ambiguous. V shed 0 bases and J shed 7 bases, with 11 bases lying between them. The CDR3 loop spans 14 amino acids. The V gene's germline CDR1 is LGHNA and CDR2 YNFKEQ. The CDR3 DNA reads TGTGCCAGCAGCCAAGAATTTACAGTGAATACGCAGTATTTT. Amino acids: CASSQEFTVNTQYF.

Judged by abundance, this clone is medium-sized (0.01 to 0.1%). This rearrangement joins TRBV27 to TRBJ1-5; D is uncertain. The V end was cut by 5 bases, the J end by 0 bases, with 8 bases between. The length of the CDR3 is 14 residues. Germline-derived CDR1 and CDR2 are MNHEY and SMNVEV (reference sequence). The CDR3 loop is CASSPSNSNQPQHF. In DNA form, the CDR3 reads TGTGCCAGCAGTCCCTCAAATAGCAATCAGCCCCAGCATTTT.

This clone counts as medium-sized. The chain joins TRBV20-1 to TRBJ2-7; D is possibly TRBD2 (5 bases). V was shortened by 6 bases and J by 2 bases, with 17 bases between the two germline ends. This CDR3 region has 14 residues. Germline V lookup: CDR1 DFQATT, CDR2 SNEGSKA (reference sequence). Written as DNA, the CDR3 is TGCAGTGCCCCCATGGGGAGAGCTCCCTACGAGCAGTACTTC. Its protein is CSAPMGRAPYEQYF.

This clone showed up many times. This may be a read error, as it is one base from a much larger clone. Other DNA sequences within the sample encode an identical CDR3. The chain links TRBV7-9 to TRBJ2-5; no firm D call. There are 16 residues in the CDR3. CDR1 and CDR2 from the germline V gene are SEHNR and FQNEAQ (reference sequence). CDR3 region: CASSLPRRQLQETQYF. The CDR3 nucleotides are TGCGCCAGCAGCTTACCCAGAAGACAACTTCAAGAGACCCAGTACTTC.

The chain is built from TRBV28 and TRBJ1-5; 8 nucleotides agree with TRBD1. Germline V gene data show CDR1 as MDHEN and CDR2 as SYDVKM. Trimming at V came to 9 bases and at J to 1 base, leaving 8 bases not matched to a gene. The CDR3 contains 15 residues. The CDR3 loop is CASRSGGASNQPQHF. In DNA, the CDR3 is TGTGCCAGTAGATCAGGGGGCGCGAGCAATCAGCCCCAGCATTTT.

There are a few counts of this clone. The V call is TRBV12-3 or TRBV12-4, the J call TRBJ1-2, with TRBD1 as a possible D gene (6 bases). V lost 5 bases and J 2 bases, leaving 9 bases between the germline ends. The CDR3 length is 13 residues. This CDR3 reads CASSGTSNYGYTF. DNA of the CDR3: TGTGCCAGCAGTGGGACAAGCAACTATGGCTACACCTTC.

The chain uses TRBV6-5 and TRBJ2-1; 7 bases align to TRBD2. With V trimmed by 2 bases and J by 6 bases, 4 bases remained unmatched. The germline CDR1 and CDR2 sequences are MNHEY and SVGAGI. CDR3 size: 14 residues. CDR3 in amino acids: CASSYGGGVNEQFF. The DNA for the CDR3 is TGTGCCAGCAGTTACGGGGGAGGGGTCAATGAGCAGTTCTTC.

This clone was observed a few times. V and J are TRBV10-3 and TRBJ1-2; possibly TRBD1 for D (5 bases). This CDR3 spans 15 amino acids. The V gene's germline CDR1 is ENHRY and CDR2 SYGVKD. Trimming took off 2 bases at V and 8 bases at J, with 18 bases between the two ends. The CDR3 nucleotides are TGTGCCATCAGTGAGCCAAGACAGTCCTCCCGGGGCTACACCTTC. It yields the protein CAISEPRQSSRGYTF.

This clone was observed once. This chain uses TRBV30 with TRBJ2-1; no definite D call. Trimming took off 0 bases at V and 10 bases at J, with 7 bases between the two ends. Germline loops: CDR1 GTSNPN, CDR2 SVGIG (reference sequence). CDR3 length: 11 residues. In DNA form, the CDR3 reads TGTGCCTGGAGTGTCTCTTTGGAGCAGTTCTTC. It is translated as CAWSVSLEQFF.

In this sample, this clone turned up a few times. CDR3 sequence reads: CASSLWGQRNEKLFF. The CDR3 bases are TGTGCCAGCAGTTTATGGGGACAGAGAAATGAAAAACTGTTTTTT. The rearrangement uses TRBV28 and TRBJ1-4, with TRBD1 identical over 7 bases. The V gene's germline CDR1 is MDHEN and CDR2 SYDVKM. With 0 bases clipped from V and 5 bases from J, the junction kept 3 bases outside the gene matches. This CDR3 spans 15 amino acids.

As concerns this clone: At one end the junction does not follow the germline gene, possibly because of a read error. The chain links TRBV28 to TRBJ1-2; possibly TRBD1 for D (6 bases). The germline CDR1 and CDR2 sequences are MDHEN and SYDVKM. The CDR3 extends over 14 amino acids. CDR3 region: CASSLGGSGYGYAF. In nucleotides, the CDR3 is TGTGCCAGCAGTTTGGGGGGCTCGGGCTATGGCTACGCCTTC.

V usage is TRBV28 and J usage is TRBJ2-5; 7 bases are shared with TRBD1. Germline lookup yields CDR1 MDHEN and CDR2 SYDVKM. The CDR3 runs to 16 residues. The trim removed 4 bases at V and 5 bases at J, leaving 13 bases unmatched. The CDR3 DNA is TGTGCCAGCAGTTCTCCCTTAGGGGGCTCTCTGGAGACCCAGTACTTC. This codes for CASSSPLGGSLETQYF.

By proportion, this clone is medium-sized. This sequence joins TRBV25-1 and TRBJ2-1; no firm D call. V was shortened by 4 bases and J by 7 bases, with 8 bases between the two germline ends. CDR1 is MGHDK and CDR2 is SYGVNS in the germline V gene. There are 12 residues in the CDR3. The CDR3 loop is CASSVHTNEQFF. The CDR3, as DNA: TGTGCCAGCAGTGTACATACAAATGAGCAGTTCTTC.

By frequency in the sample, this clone is medium-sized. The rearrangement links TRBV7-9 to TRBJ2-7; TRBD2 might be the D (5 bases). Germline CDR1 SEHNR, CDR2 FQNEAQ (reference sequence). The CDR3 consists of 17 residues. Trimming pared 5 bases from V and 1 base from J, leaving 21 bases between. The CDR3 protein is CASSRPLVGEFSYEQYF. The CDR3 DNA reads TGTGCCAGCAGCCGACCCCTAGTCGGGGAGTTTTCCTACGAGCAGTACTTC.

The V call is TRBV19, the J call TRBJ1-3; the match to TRBD1 covers 8 bases. Germline values: CDR1 LNHDA, CDR2 SQIVND (reference sequence). This CDR3 is 14 amino acids long. The trim removed 4 bases at V and 2 bases at J, leaving 1 base unmatched. The CDR3 loop is CASSTGGPGNTIYF. The CDR3 DNA reads TGTGCCAGTAGTACAGGGGGCCCTGGAAACACCATATATTTT.

The chain combines TRBV5-1 with TRBJ2-1, with 8 bases matching TRBD2. Losses at the gene ends were 0 bases for V and 8 bases for J; bases not matched to a gene: 7. This CDR3 comprises 15 residues. CDR1 is SGHRS and CDR2 is YFSETQ in the germline V gene. CDR3 sequence: CASSLVGTRFDEQFF. In DNA, the CDR3 is TGCGCCAGCAGCTTGGTTGGGACTAGGTTCGATGAGCAGTTCTTC.

This rearrangement joins TRBV6-1 to TRBJ2-7; D not certain. Germline V gives CDR1 MNHNS, CDR2 SASEGT. The CDR3 has 12 amino acids. The V end lost 2 bases, the J end lost 3 bases, and 5 bases lay between the germline ends. DNA for the CDR3: TGTGCCAGCAGTGAACAATACTACGAGCAGTACTTC. Translated: CASSEQYYEQYF.